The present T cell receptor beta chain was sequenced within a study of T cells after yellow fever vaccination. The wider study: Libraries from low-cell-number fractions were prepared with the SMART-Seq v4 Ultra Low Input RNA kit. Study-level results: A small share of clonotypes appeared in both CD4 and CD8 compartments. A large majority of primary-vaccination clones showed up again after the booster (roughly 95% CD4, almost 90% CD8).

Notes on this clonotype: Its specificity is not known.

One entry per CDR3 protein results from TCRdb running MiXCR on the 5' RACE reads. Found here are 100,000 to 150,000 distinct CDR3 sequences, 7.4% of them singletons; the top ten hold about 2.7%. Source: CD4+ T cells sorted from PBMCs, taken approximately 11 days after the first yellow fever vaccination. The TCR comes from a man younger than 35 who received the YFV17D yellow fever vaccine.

The CDR3: CASRRGGGYTEAFF. CDR3 nucleotides: TGTGCCAGCAGGAGGGGGGGCGGCTACACTGAAGCTTTCTTT. This chain connects TRBV6-4 to TRBJ1-1; weak D call: TRBD1 (6 bases). The length of the CDR3 is 14 residues. Germline V gene lookup returns CDR1 MRHNA and CDR2 SNTAGT. The V end lost 6 bases, the J end lost 3 bases, and 14 bases lay between the germline ends.